Below, 24 T cell receptor beta chains from the same sample are listed, as sequenced in a study of cytomegalovirus exposure and HLA in healthy donors. Libraries were prepared by immunoSEQ multiplex PCR; TCRdb keeps only in-frame clonotypes and omits some of them. Of fewer than 120,000 clones listed, approximately 89% are singletons. The sequencing sample was made of PBMCs. The source is a young woman in good health and CMV-seronegative.

This rearrangement joins TRBV7-2 to TRBJ2-1, with 9 bases identical to TRBD2. CDR3 length: 18 residues. V was clipped by 2 bases and J by 5 bases; unmatched bases: 13. Germline V gene lookup returns CDR1 SGHTA and CDR2 FQGNSA. The CDR3 region is CASSLYGVAGDGNNEQFF. The CDR3 bases are TGTGCCAGCAGCTTATATGGGGTAGCGGGGGATGGGAACAATGAGCAGTTCTTC.

This clone was seen once. The chain recombines TRBV27 with TRBJ1-3; 7 bases agree with TRBD1. The CDR3 covers 15 residues. Per germline, CDR1 MNHEY and CDR2 SMNVEV (reference sequence). V dropped 5 bases and J dropped 2; count of bases not matched to a gene: 6. This CDR3 reads CASSRQGNPGNTIYF. The CDR3 DNA reads TGTGCCAGCAGTAGACAGGGAAATCCTGGAAACACCATATATTTT.

The chain joins TRBV7-9 to TRBJ2-2; TRBD1 matches 7 bases. Trimming cost V 4 bases and J 1 base; bases outside gene matches: 3. CDR3 length equals 15 residues. Germline loops: CDR1 SEHNR, CDR2 FQNEAQ (reference sequence). The DNA of the CDR3 is TGTGCCAGCAGCTCCCGGACAGGGAACACCGGGGAGCTGTTTTTT. Amino acids: CASSSRTGNTGELFF.

J is TRBJ2-3 and V is TRBV5-4, with 7 bases fitting TRBD2. The germline CDR1 and CDR2 sequences are SGHNT and YYREEE (reference sequence). The V and J ends lost 1 base and 0 bases, in that order; junction bases with no gene match: 5. This CDR3 contains 16 residues. DNA for the CDR3: TGTGCCAGCAGCTTGTCATTGGGACTAAGCACAGATACGCAGTATTTT. Its protein product is CASSLSLGLSTDTQYF.

V and J are TRBV30 and TRBJ2-5, with 10 bases identical to TRBD2. Trimming at V came to 1 base and at J to 5 bases, leaving 1 base not matched to a gene. Germline loops: CDR1 GTSNPN, CDR2 SVGIG (reference sequence). CDR3 length equals 13 residues. CDR3 bases: TGTGCCTGGAGTGGGGGACTAGCGGAGACCCAGTACTTC. It codes for CAWSGGLAETQYF. Full variable domain (outside the CDR3, taken from reference TRBV30 and TRBJ2-5): SQTIHQWPATLVQPVGSPLSLECTVEGTSNPNLYWYRQAAGRGLQLLFYSVGIGQISSEVPQNLSASRPQDRQFILSSKKLLLSDSGFYLCAWSGGLAETQYFGPGTRLLVL.

This chain uses TRBV4-2 with TRBJ2-1, with TRBD2 matching 10 bases. CDR3 length equals 17 residues. V lost 0 bases to trimming and J lost 4 bases; unmatched junction nucleotides: 6. In germline, CDR1 is LGHNA, CDR2 YNFKEQ. Here the CDR3 reads CASSQETAGGPYNEQFF. The CDR3 DNA reads TGTGCCAGCAGCCAAGAAACAGCGGGAGGGCCGTACAATGAGCAGTTCTTC.

This chain connects TRBV7-2 to TRBJ1-1; no firm D call. The CDR3 is 13 residues long. V lost 4 bases, J lost 5 bases, and 11 bases lay in between. Germline assignment: CDR1 SGHTA and CDR2 FQGNSA. This CDR3 reads CASSSSLVTEAFF. As DNA, the CDR3 is TGTGCCAGCAGCTCTAGCCTGGTAACTGAAGCTTTCTTT.

This chain links TRBV19 with TRBJ1-5; TRBD1 matches at 7 bases. V dropped 10 bases and J dropped 2; count of bases not matched to a gene: 8. This CDR3 is 14 amino acids long. Looked up from germline, CDR1 is LNHDA and CDR2 is SQIVND (reference sequence). The CDR3 loop is CATAGDRGNQPQHF. CDR3 nucleotides: TGTGCCACCGCCGGAGACAGGGGCAATCAGCCCCAGCATTTT.

This chain's CDR3 is CASSGNTGVTEAFF. Here the CDR3 DNA reads TGTGCCAGCAGTGGCAATACGGGGGTCACTGAAGCTTTCTTT. V gene TRBV9 combines with J gene TRBJ1-1; D may be TRBD1 (5 bases). V was shortened by 5 bases and J by 4 bases, with 15 bases between the two germline ends. The CDR3 has 14 residues. CDR1 and CDR2 (germline): SGDLS, YYNGEE.

This sequence joins TRBV6-5 and TRBJ2-7; D call uncertain. The germline CDR1 and CDR2 sequences are MNHEY and SVGAGI. The CDR3 runs to 15 residues. Trimming cost V 6 bases and J 2 bases, with 17 bases left between them. The CDR3 protein is CASSQTQTFPYEQYF. As DNA, the CDR3 is TGTGCCAGCAGCCAGACACAAACCTTCCCCTACGAGCAGTACTTC.

The gene calls are TRBV27 and TRBJ2-1; 11 bases fit TRBD2. This CDR3 has 17 residues. The germline CDR1 and CDR2 sequences are MNHEY and SMNVEV (reference sequence). Trimming took 5 bases from V and 10 from J; bases not matched to a gene: 16. CDR3 sequence (DNA): TGTGCCAGCAGTCTGACTTTAGCGGGAGGGCCCGGCGGGGAGCAGTTCTTC. Amino acid sequence: CASSLTLAGGPGGEQFF.

CDR3 region: CASSRQAFGQGTDTQYF. The CDR3 DNA sequence: TGCGCCAGCAGCCGCCAAGCTTTCGGACAGGGCACAGATACGCAGTATTTT. This sequence joins TRBV5-1 and TRBJ2-3, with 7 nucleotides matching TRBD1. CDR1 SGHRS and CDR2 YFSETQ come from the germline V gene. The CDR3 is 17 amino acids. The junction had 12 bases not matched to a gene; V was cut back by 4 bases and J by 1 base.

The rearrangement links TRBV9 to TRBJ1-5, with 8 bases that match TRBD1. The V segment lost 3 bases and the J segment 4 bases; nucleotides outside the gene matches: 6. The germline CDR1 and CDR2 sequences are SGDLS and YYNGEE. CDR3 size: 15 residues. This chain's CDR3 is CASSETGGANQPQHF. As DNA, the CDR3 is TGTGCCAGCAGCGAAACAGGGGGAGCAAATCAGCCCCAGCATTTT.

The CDR3 DNA reads TGTGCCAGCAGCCGAGGCGGGTCCTTGAACACTGAAGCTTTCTTT. Protein product: CASSRGGSLNTEAFF. The chain uses TRBV7-8 and TRBJ1-1; D uncertain. Looked up from germline, CDR1 is SGHVS and CDR2 is FQNEAQ. V lost 5 bases to trimming and J lost 0 bases, with 13 bases between them. The CDR3 totals 15 residues. Full variable domain (outside the CDR3, taken from reference TRBV7-8 and TRBJ1-1): GAGVSQSPRYKVAKRGQDVALRCDPISGHVSLFWYQQALGQGPEFLTYFQNEAQLDKSGLPSDRFFAERPEGSVSTLKIQRTQQEDSAVYLCASSRGGSLNTEAFFGQGTRLTVV.

This chain uses TRBV7-9 with TRBJ2-5; no definite D call. Between the trimmed V and J ends, which lost 1 base and 5 bases, there was a span of 14 bases. CDR1 and CDR2 (germline): SEHNR, FQNEAQ (reference sequence). CDR3 size: 15 residues. In nucleotides, the CDR3 is TGTGCCAGCAGCTTAGGCGCGGCCCTTGATGAGACCCAGTACTTC. Protein product: CASSLGAALDETQYF.

This chain uses TRBV18 with TRBJ1-2; TRBD1 matches at 10 bases. Trimming at V came to 3 bases and at J to 5 bases, leaving 9 bases not matched to a gene. Looked up from germline, CDR1 is KGHSH and CDR2 is LQKENI. This CDR3 comprises 16 residues. This CDR3 is CASSPTGGGPAYGYTF. CDR3 DNA: TGTGCCAGCTCACCGACAGGGGGCGGCCCGGCTTATGGCTACACCTTC.

J is TRBJ2-2 and V is TRBV13; 8 nucleotides agree with TRBD2. J was trimmed by 0 bases and V by 6 bases; bases with no gene match: 0. Germline loops: CDR1 PRHDT, CDR2 FYEKMQ (reference sequence). CDR3 length: 14 residues. The CDR3 is CASRRGANTGELFF. For the CDR3, the DNA is TGTGCCAGCAGGCGGGGGGCGAACACCGGGGAGCTGTTTTTT.

A single count supports this clone. The genes are TRBV21-1 and TRBJ2-1; the D segment call TRBD2 is taken from the table without a DNA check. TRBV21-1 is a recognized pseudogene. This CDR3 has 16 residues. The CDR3, as DNA: TGTGCCAGCAGCAAAAAAACAGGGACTAGCGGCAATGAGCAGTTCTTC. Amino acids: CASSKKTGTSGNEQFF.

The chain couples TRBV4-2 to TRBJ1-2, with D perhaps TRBD1 (6 bases). The CDR3 is made up of 15 amino acids. The V end was cut by 3 bases, the J end by 5 bases, with 16 bases between. Germline assignment: CDR1 LGHNA and CDR2 YNFKEQ. The CDR3 DNA follows: TGTGCCAGCAGCCATCACGAGGGGGAAGGGTATGGCTACACCTTC. It codes for CASSHHEGEGYGYTF.

The chain has TRBV27 and TRBJ2-1; TRBD2 matches 7 bases. The V gene's germline CDR1 is MNHEY and CDR2 SMNVEV (reference sequence). The CDR3 totals 15 residues. Trimming took 3 bases from V and 6 from J; bases not matched to a gene: 8. The CDR3 region is CASSFRRENRNEQFF. CDR3 nucleotides: TGTGCCAGCAGTTTTCGGCGGGAGAATCGCAATGAGCAGTTCTTC.

The V call is TRBV27, the J call TRBJ2-7; possibly TRBD1 for D (6 bases). Germline CDR1 MNHEY, CDR2 SMNVEV (reference sequence). This CDR3 comprises 15 residues. V shed 2 bases and J shed 0 bases, with 11 bases lying between them. CDR3 protein: CASSLQGPASYEQYF. For the CDR3, the DNA is TGTGCCAGCAGTTTACAGGGGCCGGCCTCCTACGAGCAGTACTTC.

V is TRBV6-1 and J is TRBJ1-1; 7 nucleotides line up with TRBD1. Germline V lookup: CDR1 MNHNS, CDR2 SASEGT. The CDR3 has 15 amino acids. V shed 5 bases, J shed 5 bases, and the junction held 11 bases outside the gene matches. In nucleotides, the CDR3 is TGTGCCAGCAGTTCCCGGACAGGCCGAGTGACTGAAGCTTTCTTT. Its translation is CASSSRTGRVTEAFF.

This chain connects TRBV30 to TRBJ2-2; TRBD1 matches at 11 bases. Unmatched junction bases numbered 13, after V lost 4 bases and J lost 3 bases. Germline loops: CDR1 GTSNPN, CDR2 SVGIG (reference sequence). This CDR3 has 18 amino acids. The CDR3 DNA reads as TGTGCCTGGACCGCCTCGGACAGGGGGCGCCCGGACACCGGGGAGCTGTTTTTT. This translates into CAWTASDRGRPDTGELFF.

This clone was detected only a few times. The V call is TRBV5-1, the J call TRBJ2-7, with TRBD2 as a possible D gene (6 bases). CDR3 size: 15 residues. Germline V gene data show CDR1 as SGHRS and CDR2 as YFSETQ. V was pared by 0 bases and J by 4 bases, with 14 bases between. The CDR3 sequence: CASSLGDFTGYEQYF. The CDR3 region has the DNA TGCGCCAGCAGCTTGGGGGACTTCACCGGGTACGAGCAGTACTTC.